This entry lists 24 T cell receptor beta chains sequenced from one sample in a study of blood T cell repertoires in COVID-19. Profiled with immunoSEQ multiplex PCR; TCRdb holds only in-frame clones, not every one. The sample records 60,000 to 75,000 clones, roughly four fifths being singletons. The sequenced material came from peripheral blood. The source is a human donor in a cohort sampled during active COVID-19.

CDR3 region: CASRPDRNYGYTF. The CDR3 DNA follows: TGTGCCAGCAGGCCGGACAGGAACTATGGCTACACCTTC. This chain joins TRBV3-1 (or the pseudogene TRBV3-2) and TRBJ1-2, with 7 bases matching TRBD1. V was clipped by 6 bases and J by 2 bases; unmatched bases: 3. This CDR3 is 13 amino acids long. Germline CDR1 LGHDT, CDR2 YNNKEL (reference sequence).

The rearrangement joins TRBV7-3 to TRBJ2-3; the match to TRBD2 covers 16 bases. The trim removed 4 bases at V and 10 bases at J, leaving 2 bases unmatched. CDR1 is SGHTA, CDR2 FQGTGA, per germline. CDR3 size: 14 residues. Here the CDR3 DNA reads TGTGCCAGCAGCTCGGGACTAGCGGGGGGGCCGCAGTATTTT. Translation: CASSSGLAGGPQYF. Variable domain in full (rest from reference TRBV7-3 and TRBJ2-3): GAGVSQTPSNKVTEKGKYVELRCDPISGHTALYWYRQSLGQGPEFLIYFQGTGAADDSGLPNDRFFAVRPEGSVSTLKIQRTERGDSAVYLCASSSGLAGGPQYFGPGTRLTVL.

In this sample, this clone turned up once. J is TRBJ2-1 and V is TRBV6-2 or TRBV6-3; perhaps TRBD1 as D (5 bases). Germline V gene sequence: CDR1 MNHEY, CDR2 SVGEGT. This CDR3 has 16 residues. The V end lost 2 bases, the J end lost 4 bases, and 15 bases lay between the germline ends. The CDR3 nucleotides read TGTGCCAGCAGTTACCCCTCAGACAGTAGATACAATGAGCAGTTCTTC. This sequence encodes CASSYPSDSRYNEQFF.

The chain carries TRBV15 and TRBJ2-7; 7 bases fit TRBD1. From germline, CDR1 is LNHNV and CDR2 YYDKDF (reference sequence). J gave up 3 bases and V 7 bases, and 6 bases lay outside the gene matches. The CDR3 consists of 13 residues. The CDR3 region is CATNPGDSYEQYF. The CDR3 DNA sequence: TGTGCCACCAATCCCGGGGACAGCTACGAGCAGTACTTC.

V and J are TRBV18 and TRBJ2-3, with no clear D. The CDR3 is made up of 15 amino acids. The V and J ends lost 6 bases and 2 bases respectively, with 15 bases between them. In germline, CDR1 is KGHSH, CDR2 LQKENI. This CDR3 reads CASSRLATPTDTQYF. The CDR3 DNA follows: TGTGCCAGCTCGCGACTTGCTACCCCCACAGATACGCAGTATTTT.

The CDR3 protein is CASSLIRAPNEQFF. The CDR3 coding sequence is TGTGCCAGCAGCTTAATCCGAGCGCCCAATGAGCAGTTCTTC. The genes are TRBV7-6 and TRBJ2-1; D not certain. Trimming left V 2 bases short and J 6 bases short, with 11 bases between. Per the germline V gene, CDR1 is SGHVS and CDR2 is FNYEAQ. The CDR3 has 14 amino acids.

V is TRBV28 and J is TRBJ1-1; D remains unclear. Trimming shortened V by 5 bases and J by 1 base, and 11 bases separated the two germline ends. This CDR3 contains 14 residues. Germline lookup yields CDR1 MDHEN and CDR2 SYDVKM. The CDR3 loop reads CASSTQKQNTEAFF. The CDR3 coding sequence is TGTGCCAGCAGTACCCAGAAACAGAACACTGAAGCTTTCTTT.

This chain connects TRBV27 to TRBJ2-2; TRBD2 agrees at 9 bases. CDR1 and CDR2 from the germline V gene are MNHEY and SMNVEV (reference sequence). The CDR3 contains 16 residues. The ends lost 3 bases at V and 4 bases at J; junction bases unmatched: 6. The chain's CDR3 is CASSFLAGVGTGELFF. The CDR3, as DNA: TGTGCCAGCAGTTTCTTAGCGGGAGTAGGCACCGGGGAGCTGTTTTTT.

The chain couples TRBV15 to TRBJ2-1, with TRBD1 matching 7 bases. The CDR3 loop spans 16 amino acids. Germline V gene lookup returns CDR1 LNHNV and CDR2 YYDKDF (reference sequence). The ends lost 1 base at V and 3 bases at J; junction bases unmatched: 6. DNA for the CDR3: TGTGCCACCAGCAGAGGAAGACAGGGATTCTACAATGAGCAGTTCTTC. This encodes CATSRGRQGFYNEQFF.

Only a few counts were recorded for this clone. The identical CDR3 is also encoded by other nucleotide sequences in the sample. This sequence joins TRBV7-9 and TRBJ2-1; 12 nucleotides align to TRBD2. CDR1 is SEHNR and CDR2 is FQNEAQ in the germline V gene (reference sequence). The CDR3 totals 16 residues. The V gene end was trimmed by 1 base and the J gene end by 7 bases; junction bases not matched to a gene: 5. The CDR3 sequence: CASSLGLAGGRNEQFF. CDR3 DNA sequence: TGTGCCAGCAGCTTAGGGCTAGCGGGAGGGCGAAATGAGCAGTTCTTC.

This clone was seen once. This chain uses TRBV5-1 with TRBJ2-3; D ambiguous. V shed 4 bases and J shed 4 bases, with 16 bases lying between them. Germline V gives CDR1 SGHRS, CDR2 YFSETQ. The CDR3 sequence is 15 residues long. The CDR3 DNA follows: TGCGCCAGCAGCCCCGGAGTGCCCCGCTCAGATACGCAGTATTTT. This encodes CASSPGVPRSDTQYF.

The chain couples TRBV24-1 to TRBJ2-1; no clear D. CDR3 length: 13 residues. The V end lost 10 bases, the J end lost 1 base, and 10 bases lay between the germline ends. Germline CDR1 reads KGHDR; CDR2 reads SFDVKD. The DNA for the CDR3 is TGTGCCACGAGACATCCTTCCTACAATGAGCAGTTCTTC. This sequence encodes CATRHPSYNEQFF.

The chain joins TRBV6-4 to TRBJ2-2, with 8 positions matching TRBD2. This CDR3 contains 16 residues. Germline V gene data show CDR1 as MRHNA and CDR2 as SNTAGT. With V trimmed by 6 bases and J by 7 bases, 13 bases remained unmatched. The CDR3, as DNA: TGTGCCAGCAGCGACACCGGGACTAGTAAGGTCGGGGAGCTGTTTTTT. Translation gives CASSDTGTSKVGELFF.

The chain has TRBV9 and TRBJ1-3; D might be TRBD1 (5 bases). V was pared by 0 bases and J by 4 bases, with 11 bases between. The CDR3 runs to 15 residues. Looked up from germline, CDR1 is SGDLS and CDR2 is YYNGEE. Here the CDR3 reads CASSVGGGGGNTIYF. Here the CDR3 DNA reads TGTGCCAGCAGCGTAGGGGGCGGGGGAGGAAACACCATATATTTT.

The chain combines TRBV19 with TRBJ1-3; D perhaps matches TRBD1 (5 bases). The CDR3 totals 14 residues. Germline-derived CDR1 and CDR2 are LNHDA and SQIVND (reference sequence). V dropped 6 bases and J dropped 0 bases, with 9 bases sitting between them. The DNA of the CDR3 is TGTGCCAGTAGCACAGGAGCCTCTGGAAACACCATATATTTT. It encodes CASSTGASGNTIYF.

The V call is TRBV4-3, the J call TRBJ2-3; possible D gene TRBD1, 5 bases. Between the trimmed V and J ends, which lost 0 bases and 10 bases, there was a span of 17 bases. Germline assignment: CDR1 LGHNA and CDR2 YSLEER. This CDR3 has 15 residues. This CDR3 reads CASSQEDSETLPQYF. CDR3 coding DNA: TGCGCCAGCAGCCAAGAAGACAGCGAGACCCTTCCGCAGTATTTT.

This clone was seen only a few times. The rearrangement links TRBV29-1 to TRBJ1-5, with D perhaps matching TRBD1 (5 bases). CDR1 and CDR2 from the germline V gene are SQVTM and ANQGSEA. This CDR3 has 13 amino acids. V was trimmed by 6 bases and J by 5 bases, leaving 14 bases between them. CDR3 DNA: TGCAGCGTCAGTCCAGGGCCCCATCAGCCCCAGCATTTT. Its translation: CSVSPGPHQPQHF.

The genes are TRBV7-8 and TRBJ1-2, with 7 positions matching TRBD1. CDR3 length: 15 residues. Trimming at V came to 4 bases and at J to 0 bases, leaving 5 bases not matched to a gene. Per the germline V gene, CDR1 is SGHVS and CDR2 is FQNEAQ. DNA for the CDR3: TGTGCCAGCAGCTCGACAGGGCGGGCTAACTATGGCTACACCTTC. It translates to CASSSTGRANYGYTF.

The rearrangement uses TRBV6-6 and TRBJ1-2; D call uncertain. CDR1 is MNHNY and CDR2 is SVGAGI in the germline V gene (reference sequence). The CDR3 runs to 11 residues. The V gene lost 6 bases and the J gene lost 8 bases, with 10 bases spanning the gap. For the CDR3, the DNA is TGTGCCAGCAGCAACGCAGGAGGCTACACCTTC. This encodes CASSNAGGYTF.

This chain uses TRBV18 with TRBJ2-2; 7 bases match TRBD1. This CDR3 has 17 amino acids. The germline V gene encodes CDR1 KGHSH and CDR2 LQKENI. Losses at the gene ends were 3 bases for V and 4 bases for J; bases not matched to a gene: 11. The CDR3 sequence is CASSPLTGTFSTGELFF. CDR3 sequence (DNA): TGTGCCAGCTCACCCCTGACAGGGACATTTAGCACCGGGGAGCTGTTTTTT. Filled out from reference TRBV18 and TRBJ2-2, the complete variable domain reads NAGVMQNPRHLVRRRGQEARLRCSPMKGHSHVYWYRQLPEEGLKFMVYLQKENIIDESGMPKERFSAEFPKEGPSILRIQQVVRGDSAAYFCASSPLTGTFSTGELFFGEGSRLTVL.

The CDR3 sequence: CASSPRPSGYFGTSGQETQYF. In DNA form, the CDR3 reads TGTGCCAGCAGCCCACGGCCGAGCGGCTATTTCGGGACTAGCGGGCAGGAGACCCAGTACTTC. V usage is TRBV6-6 and J usage is TRBJ2-5; 12 nucleotides align to TRBD2. Germline V lookup: CDR1 MNHNY, CDR2 SVGAGI (reference sequence). CDR3 length: 21 amino acids. The junction had 25 bases not matched to a gene; V was cut back by 6 bases and J by 5 bases.

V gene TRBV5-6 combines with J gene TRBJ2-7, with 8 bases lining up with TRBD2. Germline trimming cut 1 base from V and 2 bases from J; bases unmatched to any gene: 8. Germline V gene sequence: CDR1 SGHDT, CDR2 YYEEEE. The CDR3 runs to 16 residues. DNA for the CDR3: TGTGCCAGCAGCTTGTCCTCCGGGAGGGGTGCCTACGAGCAGTACTTC. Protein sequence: CASSLSSGRGAYEQYF.

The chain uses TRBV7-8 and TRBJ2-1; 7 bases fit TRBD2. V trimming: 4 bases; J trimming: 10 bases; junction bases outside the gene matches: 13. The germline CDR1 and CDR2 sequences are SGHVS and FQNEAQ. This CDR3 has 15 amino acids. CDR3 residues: CASSSGLLNLLEQFF. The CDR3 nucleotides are TGTGCCAGCAGCTCGGGACTACTAAATCTCCTCGAGCAGTTCTTC.

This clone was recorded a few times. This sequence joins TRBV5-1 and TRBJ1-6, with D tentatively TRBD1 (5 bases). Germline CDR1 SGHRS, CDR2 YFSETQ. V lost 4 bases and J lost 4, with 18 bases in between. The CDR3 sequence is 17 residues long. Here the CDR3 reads CASSRITGDSYNSPLHF. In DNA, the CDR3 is TGCGCCAGCAGCAGAATCACAGGAGACTCTTATAATTCACCCCTCCACTTT.